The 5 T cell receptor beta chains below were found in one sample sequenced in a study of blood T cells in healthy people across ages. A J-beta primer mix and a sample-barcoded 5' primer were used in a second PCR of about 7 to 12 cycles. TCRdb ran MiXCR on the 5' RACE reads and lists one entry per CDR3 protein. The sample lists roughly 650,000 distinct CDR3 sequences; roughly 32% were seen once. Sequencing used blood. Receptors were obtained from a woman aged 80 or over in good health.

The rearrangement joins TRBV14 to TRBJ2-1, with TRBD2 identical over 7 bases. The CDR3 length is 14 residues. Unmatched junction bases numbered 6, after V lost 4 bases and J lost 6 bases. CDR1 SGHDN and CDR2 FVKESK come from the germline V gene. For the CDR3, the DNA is TGTGCCAGCAGCCTTAAGTGGGGGGGCAATGAGCAGTTCTTC. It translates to CASSLKWGGNEQFF.

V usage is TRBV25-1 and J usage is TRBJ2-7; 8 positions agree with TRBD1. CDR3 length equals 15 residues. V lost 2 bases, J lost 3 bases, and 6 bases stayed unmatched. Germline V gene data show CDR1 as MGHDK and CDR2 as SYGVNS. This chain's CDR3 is CASSEGTGWDYEQYF. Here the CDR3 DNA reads TGTGCCAGCAGTGAAGGGACAGGCTGGGACTACGAGCAGTACTTC.

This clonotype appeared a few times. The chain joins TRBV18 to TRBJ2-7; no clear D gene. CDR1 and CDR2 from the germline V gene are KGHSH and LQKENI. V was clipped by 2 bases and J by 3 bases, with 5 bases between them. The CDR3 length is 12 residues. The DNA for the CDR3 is TGTGCCAGCTCACCAGGGGACTACGAGCAGTACTTC. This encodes CASSPGDYEQYF.

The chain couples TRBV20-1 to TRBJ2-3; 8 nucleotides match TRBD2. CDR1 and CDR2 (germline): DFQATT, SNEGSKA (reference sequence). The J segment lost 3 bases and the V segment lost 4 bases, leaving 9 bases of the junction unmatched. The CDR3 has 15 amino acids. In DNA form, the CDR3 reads TGCAGTGCTACCCGAGCGGGAGTCGAGACAGATACGCAGTATTTT. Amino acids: CSATRAGVETDTQYF.

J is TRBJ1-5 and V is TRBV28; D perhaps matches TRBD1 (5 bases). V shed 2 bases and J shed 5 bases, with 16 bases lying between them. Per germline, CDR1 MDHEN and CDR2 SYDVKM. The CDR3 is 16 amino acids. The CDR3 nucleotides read TGTGCCAGCAGTTTACGGCATCGGGGGATGGATCAGCCCCAGCATTTT. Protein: CASSLRHRGMDQPQHF.